This TCR beta chain emerged from a study of early T cells in non-severe SARS-CoV-2 infection. Germline V gene sequence: CDR1 KGHSH, CDR2 LQKENI. The CDR3 sequence is 15 residues long. V was cut by 5 bases and J by 0 bases, with 11 bases left in between. Each cDNA molecule carried a unique molecular identifier. TCRdb redid the calling of the 5' RACE reads with MiXCR, one entry per CDR3 protein. The table has more than 70,000 distinct CDR3 sequences, 10% to 15% seen once. The table lists this clonotype with a few counts. The material sequenced was whole blood. This sequence was found in an adult who was a healthcare worker with PCR-confirmed SARS-CoV-2 infection or an uninfected control (not recorded which). V and J are TRBV18 and TRBJ2-1, with TRBD2 as a possible D gene (6 bases). In DNA, the CDR3 is TGTGCCAGCTCAGGGTACGGGAGCTCCTACAATGAGCAGTTCTTC. Its translation: CASSGYGSSYNEQFF.